The 21 T cell receptor delta chains below all came from one sample that was sequenced in a study of delta chain sequences of gamma delta T cells. TCRdb reran clone calling via CATT on the 5' RACE reads. This table holds about 640 delta-chain clones, 36% found once. Sequenced material: either unsorted cells or a sorted T cell fraction (not recorded which). The receptor source for this set is a human donor in good health.

This chain joins TRDV2 and TRDJ1; 7 positions agree with TRDD3. CDR1 and CDR2 from the germline V gene are GEAIGNYY and EKD. CDR3 size: 20 residues. The junction had 18 bases not matched to a gene; V was cut back by 0 bases and J by 0 bases. CDR3 region: CACDTVDKSPGGYNTDKLIF. The DNA for the CDR3 is TGTGCCTGTGACACCGTGGATAAGTCCCCTGGGGGTTACAACACCGATAAACTCATCTTT.

By share of the sample, this clone is medium-sized. Other DNA sequences in the sample encode the same CDR3. The chain uses TRDV2 and TRDJ1, with TRDD3 matching 11 bases. This CDR3 has 18 amino acids. Trimming cost V 2 bases and J 1 base; bases outside gene matches: 11. The V gene's germline CDR1 is GEAIGNYY and CDR2 EKD. This CDR3 reads CACDKLLGDKESTDKLIF. CDR3 nucleotide sequence: TGTGCCTGTGACAAGTTACTGGGGGATAAAGAATCCACCGATAAACTCATCTTT.

This clone ranks as large. The rearrangement joins TRAV29/DV5 to TRDJ1, with D possibly matching TRDD3 (5 bases). The CDR3 has 16 amino acids. V lost 4 bases to trimming and J lost 0 bases, with 19 bases between them. From germline, CDR1 is NSMFDY and CDR2 ISSIKDK. CDR3 bases: TGTGCAGCACGGTTGAGGGGGCCCACTTACACCGATAAACTCATCTTT. Its protein is CAARLRGPTYTDKLIF.

To note about this clone: TCRdb's entry gives the protein of a much larger clone, which mismatches this DNA's translation at residue 14, likely from a read error; the protein reported here is translated from the DNA. V and J are TRDV1 and TRDJ4; 7 bases line up with TRDD3. The germline CDR1 and CDR2 sequences are TSWWSYY and QGS. The CDR3 covers 25 residues. J lost 0 bases, V lost 0 bases, and 34 bases had no gene match. The CDR3 spells CALGELGQTTGWGVEGVSCARPLIF. CDR3 nucleotide sequence: TGTGCTCTTGGGGAACTAGGCCAGACCACGGGCTGGGGGGTGGAAGGCGTCAGCTGTGCCAGACCCCTGATCTTT.

In regard to this clone: This sequence is one base from a far larger clone and is likely a read error. The rearrangement uses TRDV1 and TRDJ1; TRDD3 is a possible D gene (5 bases). Germline V gene lookup returns CDR1 TSWWSYY and CDR2 QGS. The CDR3 has 17 residues. Trimming took 4 bases from V and 5 from J, leaving 23 bases between them. CDR3 sequence (DNA): TGTGCTCTTGGGGGACGAGGAGGGGAACCCCGACGTGATAAACTCATCTTT. Residues: CALGGRGGEPRRDKLIF.

A remark on this clone: Given a far larger clone just one base away, this is likely a sequencing read error. The rearrangement links TRDV2 to TRDJ1, with TRDD3 matching 9 bases. The junction had 43 bases not matched to a gene; V was cut back by 0 bases and J by 9 bases. Germline CDR1 is GEAIGNYY and CDR2 is EKD. This CDR3 is 26 amino acids long. CDR3 bases: TGTGCCTGTGACACCGTCCTGGGGAGGAATGCCCAGGGGCTGGGGGATGTCTGGAGCCATTCAAGGGAACTCATCTTT. Amino acids: CACDTVLGRNAQGLGDVWSHSRELIF.

This clone turned up a few times. TCRdb has a much larger clone's protein, which differs at residue 14 from the translation of this DNA, likely because of a read error; what is shown is the protein translated from the DNA. The V gene lacks a call, and TRDJ3 is the J gene; the D call of TRDD3 is as the table states it, not checked on the DNA. CDR3 length: 21 amino acids. The CDR3 region is CAIVSWGTVIMCSCDTRQMFF. The CDR3 DNA is TGTGCAATTGTCTCTTGGGGGACTGTCATAATGTGCTCCTGCGACACCCGACAGATGTTTTTC.

This clone was picked up a small number of times. A far larger clone is a single base away, which makes a read error likely. Other DNA sequences within the sample encode an identical CDR3. The chain uses TRDV2 and TRDJ1, with TRDD3 as a possible D gene (6 bases). Trimming pared 4 bases from V and 0 bases from J, leaving 32 bases between. Germline V lookup: CDR1 GEAIGNYY, CDR2 EKD. This CDR3 is built from 21 residues. As DNA, the CDR3 is TGTGCCTGTGATCCCGTGGTACTTGGGGATCCCTGGGTTAGGGACACCGATAAACTCATCTTT. Translation gives CACDPVVLGDPWVRDTDKLIF.

This clone has just a few counts. The rearrangement joins TRDV2 to TRDJ1; 8 bases match TRDD3. CDR1 and CDR2 (germline): GEAIGNYY, EKD. This CDR3 has 15 amino acids. V lost 1 base and J lost 4; bases outside the gene matches: 7. In DNA form, the CDR3 reads TGTGCCTGTGACACTCTGGGGGAGAGACACGATAAACTCATCTTT. It is translated as CACDTLGERHDKLIF.

V gene TRDV2 combines with J gene TRDJ1, with 11 bases lining up with TRDD3. CDR1 is GEAIGNYY and CDR2 is EKD in the germline V gene. V was clipped by 6 bases and J by 0 bases; unmatched bases: 20. This CDR3 comprises 20 residues. In DNA, the CDR3 is TGTGCCTGTTCATATTTAGTACTGGGGGATATTGGGGCGGACACCGATAAACTCATCTTT. This encodes CACSYLVLGDIGADTDKLIF.

As concerns this clone: Other DNA sequences within the sample encode an identical CDR3. In nucleotides, the CDR3 is TGTGCCTGTCGGCCATTACTGGGGGATACGAGCTCCTGGGACACCCGACAGATGTTTTTC. Translation gives CACRPLLGDTSSWDTRQMFF. This chain joins TRDV2 and TRDJ3, with 13 nucleotides matching TRDD3. From germline, CDR1 is GEAIGNYY and CDR2 EKD. V lost 6 bases and J lost 0; bases outside the gene matches: 10. The CDR3 is 20 residues long.

Regarding this clone: This likely stems from a read error, as it lies one base from a far larger clone. This CDR3 is also generated by other DNA sequences in the sample. This sequence joins TRDV1 and TRDJ1, with D possibly TRDD3 on 6 matching bases. This CDR3 comprises 17 residues. Germline V gives CDR1 TSWWSYY, CDR2 QGS. CDR3 nucleotide sequence: TGTGCTCTTGGGGAACTGGGCTGGGGTCAGTACACTGATAAACTCATCTTT. This encodes CALGELGWGQYTDKLIF.

This clone has only a few counts. This chain links TRDV1 with TRDJ3, with TRDD3 matching over 9 bases. V shed 3 bases and J 4 bases; nucleotides not matched to a gene: 43. Germline CDR1 TSWWSYY, CDR2 QGS. The CDR3 sequence is 30 residues long. The CDR3: CALGESFPQPPVVGSNPSPTGGWDTRQMFF. CDR3 DNA: TGTGCTCTTGGGGAGTCATTTCCCCAACCTCCGGTAGTGGGGAGTAACCCTAGCCCTACTGGGGGATGGGACACCCGACAGATGTTTTTC.

This clone was counted between two and nine times. The chain recombines TRDV2 with TRDJ3; no reliable D call. Trimming pared 0 bases from V and 0 bases from J, leaving 14 bases between. The CDR3 is 19 amino acids. The V gene's germline CDR1 is GEAIGNYY and CDR2 EKD. CDR3 nucleotide sequence: TGTGCCTGTGACACCGTAGGGTCCGCGAGCTCCTGGGACACCCGACAGATGTTTTTC. This sequence encodes CACDTVGSASSWDTRQMFF.

The chain links TRDV2 to TRDJ3, with TRDD3 matching 9 bases. The germline V gene has CDR1 GEAIGNYY and CDR2 EKD. The trim removed 3 bases at V and 0 bases at J, leaving 8 bases unmatched. The CDR3 contains 19 residues. Written as DNA, the CDR3 is TGTGCCTGTGACCTGGTACTGGGGGACCGCTCCTGGGACACCCGACAGATGTTTTTC. Encoded protein: CACDLVLGDRSWDTRQMFF.

A note on this clone: With a far larger clone one base away, a read error is the likely cause. The chain carries TRAV29/DV5 and TRDJ1; 9 bases align to TRDD3. V lost 3 bases to trimming and J lost 4 bases; unmatched junction nucleotides: 16. The CDR3 is 17 amino acids. CDR1 is NSMFDY, CDR2 ISSIKDK, per germline. The CDR3 spells CAATVNSGGFYIDKLIF. CDR3 bases: TGTGCAGCAACCGTCAACTCTGGGGGATTCTACATCGATAAACTCATCTTT.

This clone is labeled as medium-sized. J is TRDJ1 and V is TRDV2; TRDD3 might be the D (5 bases). Trimming took off 0 bases at V and 2 bases at J, with 12 bases between the two ends. CDR1 is GEAIGNYY, CDR2 EKD, per germline. The CDR3 is 15 residues long. The CDR3 spells CACDTVGTWTDKLIF. The DNA of the CDR3 is TGTGCCTGTGACACCGTGGGGACCTGGACCGATAAACTCATCTTT.

The chain combines TRDV2 with TRDJ1; 8 bases agree with TRDD3. Germline V gives CDR1 GEAIGNYY, CDR2 EKD. Trimming at V came to 0 bases and at J to 0 bases, leaving 8 bases not matched to a gene. CDR3 length equals 17 residues. The CDR3 bases are TGTGCCTGTGACACCGTTACTGGGGGTTTGAACACCGATAAACTCATCTTT. Translation gives CACDTVTGGLNTDKLIF.

This clone was detected only a few times. The V gene is TRDV1, the J gene TRDJ1; possibly TRDD3 for D (7 bases). Per germline, CDR1 TSWWSYY and CDR2 QGS. The CDR3 covers 20 residues. V lost 0 bases, J lost 3 bases, and 26 bases lay in between. CDR3 in amino acids: CALGELPFPIRRGIPDKLIF. The DNA for the CDR3 is TGTGCTCTTGGGGAACTACCCTTCCCGATTCGTCGCGGGATACCCGATAAACTCATCTTT.

Concerning this clone: A read error likely explains this, since a far larger clone differs by one base. The same CDR3 also results from other DNA sequences found in this sample. The chain joins TRAV29/DV5 to TRDJ1; 9 bases map to TRDD3. Germline CDR1 is NSMFDY and CDR2 is ISSIKDK. This CDR3 region has 17 residues. V lost 5 bases, J lost 0 bases, and 14 bases stayed unmatched. CDR3 residues: CAATVNSGGFYTDKLIF. The CDR3 DNA follows: TGTGCAGCGACCGTCAACTCTGGGGGATTCTACACCGATAAACTCATCTTT.

About this clone: TCRdb lists the protein of a much larger clone for this DNA, which differs at residue 3, so this is likely a read error; the protein given here is translated from the DNA itself. V gene TRDV2 combines with J gene TRDJ3; 8 bases agree with TRDD3. Germline-derived CDR1 and CDR2 are GEAIGNYY and EKD. CDR3 length: 19 amino acids. CDR3 sequence reads: CARDTAWGTHSWDTRQMFF. As DNA, the CDR3 is TGTGCCCGTGACACCGCCTGGGGGACTCACTCCTGGGACACCCGACAGATGTTTTTC.